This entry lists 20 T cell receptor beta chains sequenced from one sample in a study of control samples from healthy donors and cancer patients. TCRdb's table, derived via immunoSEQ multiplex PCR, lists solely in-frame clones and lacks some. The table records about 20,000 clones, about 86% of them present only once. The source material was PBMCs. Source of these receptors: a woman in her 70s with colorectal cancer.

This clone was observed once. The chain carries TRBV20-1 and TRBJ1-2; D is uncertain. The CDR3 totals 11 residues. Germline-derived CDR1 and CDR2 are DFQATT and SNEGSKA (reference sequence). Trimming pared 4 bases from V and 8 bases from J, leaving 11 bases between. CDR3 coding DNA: TGCAGTGCTAAAACGAGAGACGGCTACACCTTC. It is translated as CSAKTRDGYTF.

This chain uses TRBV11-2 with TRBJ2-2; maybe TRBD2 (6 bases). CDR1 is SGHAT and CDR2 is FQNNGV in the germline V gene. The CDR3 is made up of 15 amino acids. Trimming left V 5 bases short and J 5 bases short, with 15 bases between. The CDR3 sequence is CASSRWGEPTGELFF. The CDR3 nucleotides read TGTGCCAGCAGCCGGTGGGGGGAACCTACCGGGGAGCTGTTTTTT.

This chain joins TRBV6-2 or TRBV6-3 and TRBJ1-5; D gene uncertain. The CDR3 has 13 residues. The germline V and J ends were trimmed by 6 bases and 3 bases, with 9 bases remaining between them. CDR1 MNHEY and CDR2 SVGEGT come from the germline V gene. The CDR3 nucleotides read TGTGCCAGCAGCCGGACGGACAATCAGCCCCAGCATTTT. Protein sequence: CASSRTDNQPQHF.

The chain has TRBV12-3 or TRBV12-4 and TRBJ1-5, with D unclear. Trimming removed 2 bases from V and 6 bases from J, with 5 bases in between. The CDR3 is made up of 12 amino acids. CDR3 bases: TGTGCCAGCAGTTTATGGATTCAGCCCCAGCATTTT. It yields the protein CASSLWIQPQHF.

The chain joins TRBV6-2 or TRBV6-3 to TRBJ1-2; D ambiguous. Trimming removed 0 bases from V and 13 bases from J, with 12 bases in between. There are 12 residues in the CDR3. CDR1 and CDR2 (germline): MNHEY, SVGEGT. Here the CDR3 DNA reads TGTGCCAGCAGTTACTCGAAGGGAGTAGGCACCTTC. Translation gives CASSYSKGVGTF.

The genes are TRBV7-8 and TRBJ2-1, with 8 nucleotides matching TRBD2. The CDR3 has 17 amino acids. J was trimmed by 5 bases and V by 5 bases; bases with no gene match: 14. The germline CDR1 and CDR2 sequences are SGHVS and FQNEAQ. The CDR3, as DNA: TGTGCCAGCAGCCAAGGGACTAGGTCAGGTTGGGACAATGAGCAGTTCTTC. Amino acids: CASSQGTRSGWDNEQFF.

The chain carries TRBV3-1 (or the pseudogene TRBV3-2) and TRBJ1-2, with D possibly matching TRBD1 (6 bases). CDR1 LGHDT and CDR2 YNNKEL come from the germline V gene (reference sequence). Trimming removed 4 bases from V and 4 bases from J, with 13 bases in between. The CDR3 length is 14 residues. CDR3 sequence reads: CASSPRGQGYGYTF. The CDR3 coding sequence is TGTGCCAGCAGCCCGCGGGGGCAAGGCTATGGCTACACCTTC.

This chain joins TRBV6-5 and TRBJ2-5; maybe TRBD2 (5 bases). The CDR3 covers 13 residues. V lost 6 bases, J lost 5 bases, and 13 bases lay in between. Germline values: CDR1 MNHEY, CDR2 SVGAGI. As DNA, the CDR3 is TGTGCCAGCAGAAAACTAGATGAGGAGACCCAGTACTTC. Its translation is CASRKLDEETQYF.

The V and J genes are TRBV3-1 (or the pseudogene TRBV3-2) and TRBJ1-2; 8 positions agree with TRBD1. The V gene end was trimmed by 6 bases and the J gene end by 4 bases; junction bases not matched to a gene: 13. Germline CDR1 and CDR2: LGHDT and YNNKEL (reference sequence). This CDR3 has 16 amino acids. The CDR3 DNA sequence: TGTGCCAGCAGTCTCGGACAGGGCGCCCTTGGCTATGGCTACACCTTC. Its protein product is CASSLGQGALGYGYTF.

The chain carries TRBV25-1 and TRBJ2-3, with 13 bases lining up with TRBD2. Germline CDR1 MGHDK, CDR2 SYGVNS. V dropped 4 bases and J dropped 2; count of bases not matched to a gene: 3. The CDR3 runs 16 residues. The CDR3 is CASSVGLAGLTDTQYF. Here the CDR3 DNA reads TGTGCCAGCAGTGTGGGACTAGCGGGACTCACAGATACGCAGTATTTT. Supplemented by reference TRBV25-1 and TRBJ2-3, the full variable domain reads EADIYQTPRYLVIGTGKKITLECSQTMGHDKMYWYQQDPGMELHLIHYSYGVNSTEKGDLSSESTVSRIRTEHFPLTLESARPSHTSQYLCASSVGLAGLTDTQYFGPGTRLTVL.

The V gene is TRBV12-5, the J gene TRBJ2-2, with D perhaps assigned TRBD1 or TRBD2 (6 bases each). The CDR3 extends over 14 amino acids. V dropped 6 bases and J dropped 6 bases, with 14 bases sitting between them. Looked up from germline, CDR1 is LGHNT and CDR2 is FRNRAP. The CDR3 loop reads CASGTGATSGELFF. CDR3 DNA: TGTGCTAGTGGCACGGGGGCTACTTCCGGGGAGCTGTTTTTT.

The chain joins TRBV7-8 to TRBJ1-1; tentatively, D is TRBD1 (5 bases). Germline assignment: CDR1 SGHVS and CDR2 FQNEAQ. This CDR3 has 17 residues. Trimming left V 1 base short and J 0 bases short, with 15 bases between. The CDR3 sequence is CASSLEGLWAMNTEAFF. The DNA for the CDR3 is TGTGCCAGCAGCTTAGAGGGGTTGTGGGCCATGAACACTGAAGCTTTCTTT. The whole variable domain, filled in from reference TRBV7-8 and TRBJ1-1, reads GAGVSQSPRYKVAKRGQDVALRCDPISGHVSLFWYQQALGQGPEFLTYFQNEAQLDKSGLPSDRFFAERPEGSVSTLKIQRTQQEDSAVYLCASSLEGLWAMNTEAFFGQGTRLTVV.

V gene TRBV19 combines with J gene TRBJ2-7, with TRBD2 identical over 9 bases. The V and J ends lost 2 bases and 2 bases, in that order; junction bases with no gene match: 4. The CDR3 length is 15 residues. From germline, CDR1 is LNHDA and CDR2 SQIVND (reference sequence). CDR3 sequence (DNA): TGTGCCAGTAGTATACTACTAGCGGGCCCCTACGAGCAGTACTTC. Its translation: CASSILLAGPYEQYF.

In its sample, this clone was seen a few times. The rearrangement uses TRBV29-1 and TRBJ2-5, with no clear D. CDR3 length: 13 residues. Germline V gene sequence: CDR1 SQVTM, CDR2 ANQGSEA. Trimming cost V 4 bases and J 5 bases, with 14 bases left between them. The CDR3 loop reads CSVAPSGWETQYF. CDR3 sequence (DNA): TGCAGCGTTGCGCCGTCCGGGTGGGAGACCCAGTACTTC.

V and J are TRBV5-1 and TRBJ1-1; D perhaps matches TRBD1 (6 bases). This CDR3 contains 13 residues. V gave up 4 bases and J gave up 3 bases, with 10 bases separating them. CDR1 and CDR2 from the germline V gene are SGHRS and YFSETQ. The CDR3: CASSQTGDTEAFF. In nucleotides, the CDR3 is TGCGCCAGCAGCCAGACAGGCGACACTGAAGCTTTCTTT.

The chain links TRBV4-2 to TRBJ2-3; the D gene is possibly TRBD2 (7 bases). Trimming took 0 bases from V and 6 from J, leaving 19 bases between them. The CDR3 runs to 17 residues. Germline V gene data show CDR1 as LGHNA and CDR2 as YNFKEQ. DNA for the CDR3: TGTGCCAGCAGCCAAGAAAGGGGGGGACTACCGAGGGATACGCAGTATTTT. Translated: CASSQERGGLPRDTQYF.

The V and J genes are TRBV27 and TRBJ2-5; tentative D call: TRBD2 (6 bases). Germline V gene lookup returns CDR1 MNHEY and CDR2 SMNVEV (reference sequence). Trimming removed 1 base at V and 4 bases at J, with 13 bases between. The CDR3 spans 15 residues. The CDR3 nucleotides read TGTGCCAGCAGTTTATGGCCGGGGGTGACAGAGACCCAGTACTTC. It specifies CASSLWPGVTETQYF.

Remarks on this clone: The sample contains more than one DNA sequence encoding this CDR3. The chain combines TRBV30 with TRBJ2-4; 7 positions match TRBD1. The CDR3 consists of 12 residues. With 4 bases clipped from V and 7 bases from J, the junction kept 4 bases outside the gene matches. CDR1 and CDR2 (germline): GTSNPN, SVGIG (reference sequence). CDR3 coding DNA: TGTGCCTGGAAGGGGGACAGTAACATTCAGTACTTC. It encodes CAWKGDSNIQYF. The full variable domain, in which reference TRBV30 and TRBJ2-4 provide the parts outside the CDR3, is SQTIHQWPATLVQPVGSPLSLECTVEGTSNPNLYWYRQAAGRGLQLLFYSVGIGQISSEVPQNLSASRPQDRQFILSSKKLLLSDSGFYLCAWKGDSNIQYFGAGTRLSVL.

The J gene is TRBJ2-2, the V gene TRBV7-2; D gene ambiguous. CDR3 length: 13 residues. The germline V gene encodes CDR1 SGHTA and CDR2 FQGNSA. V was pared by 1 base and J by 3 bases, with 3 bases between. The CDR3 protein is CASSLVDTGELFF. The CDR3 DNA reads TGTGCCAGCAGCTTAGTTGACACCGGGGAGCTGTTTTTT.

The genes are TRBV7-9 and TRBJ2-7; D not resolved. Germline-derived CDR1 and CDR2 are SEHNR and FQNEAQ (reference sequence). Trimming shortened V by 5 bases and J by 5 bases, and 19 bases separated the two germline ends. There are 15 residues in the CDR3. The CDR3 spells CASSLGDRTADEQYF. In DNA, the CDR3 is TGTGCCAGCAGCCTCGGCGACCGGACCGCTGACGAGCAGTACTTC. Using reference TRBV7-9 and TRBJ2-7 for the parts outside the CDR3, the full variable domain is DTGVSQNPRHKITKRGQNVTFRCDPISEHNRLYWYRQTLGQGPEFLTYFQNEAQLEKSRLLSDRFSAERPKGSFSTLEIQRTEQGDSAMYLCASSLGDRTADEQYFGPGTRLTVT.